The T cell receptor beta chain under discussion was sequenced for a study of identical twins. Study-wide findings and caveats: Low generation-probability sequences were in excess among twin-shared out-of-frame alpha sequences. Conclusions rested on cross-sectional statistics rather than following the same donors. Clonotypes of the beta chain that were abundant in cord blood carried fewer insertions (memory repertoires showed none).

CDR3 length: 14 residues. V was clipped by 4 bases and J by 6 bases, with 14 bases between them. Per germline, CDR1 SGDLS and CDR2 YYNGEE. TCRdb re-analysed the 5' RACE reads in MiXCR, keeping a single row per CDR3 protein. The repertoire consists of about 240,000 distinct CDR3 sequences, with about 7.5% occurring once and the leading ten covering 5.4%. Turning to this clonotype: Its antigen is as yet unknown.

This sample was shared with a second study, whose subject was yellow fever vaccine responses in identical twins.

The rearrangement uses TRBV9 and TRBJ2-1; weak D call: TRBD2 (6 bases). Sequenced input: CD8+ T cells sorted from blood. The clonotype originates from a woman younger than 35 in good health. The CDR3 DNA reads TGTGCCAGCAGCCTCCGGAGGGGTAGCAATGAGCAGTTCTTC. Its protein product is CASSLRRGSNEQFF.